A selection of T cell receptor beta chains follows, all from one sample in a study of T cells in Graves' hyperthyroidism and ophthalmopathy. TCRdb re-called the multiplex PCR reads through MiXCR, storing one row per CDR3 protein. The data hold around 350,000 distinct CDR3 sequences, with 15% to 17% observed a single time. Sequenced material: blood. These receptors were taken from a woman aged 18-29 years with Graves' hyperthyroidism that later progressed to Graves' ophthalmopathy. CDR3s include the opening cysteine and the closing phenylalanine or tryptophan. Expanded clones are given a class, and other clones once, few, many or no size at all.

J gene,clone size,V gene,CDR3 protein
TRBJ2-3,few,TRBV10-1,CASSETADTQYF
TRBJ2-1,.,TRBV15,CATSRRDSEHEQFF
TRBJ2-1,few,TRBV10-3,CAISGGTSYNEQFF
TRBJ2-1,few,TRBV29-1,CSVVGGSSYNEQFF
TRBJ2-1,.,TRBV7-9,CASSLGPGQGGDNEQFF
TRBJ2-5,.,TRBV6-1,CASSEAAAPQGTQYF
TRBJ2-2,many,TRBV2,CASRGLAGNTGELFF
TRBJ2-3,many,TRBV13,CASSWRQTSTDTQYF
TRBJ2-7,many,TRBV5-1,CASSPVASGSYEQYF
TRBJ2-3,many,TRBV18,CASSSRGEGDTQYF
TRBJ1-2,many,TRBV10-3,CAISENGQGGGGYTF
TRBJ2-2,.,TRBV10-3,CAISTGQGGAGELFF
TRBJ1-6,.,TRBV6-2/TRBV6-3,CASSDRGGSPLHF
TRBJ2-1,many,TRBV20-1,CSARDLDNEQFF
TRBJ2-1,many,TRBV3-1,CASSQVELAGNEQFF
TRBJ2-2,many,TRBV27,CASTTGTRNTGELFF
TRBJ2-3,many,TRBV30,CAWSVNRGHDTQYF
TRBJ1-4,many,TRBV11-2,CASSLDRGATNEKLFF
TRBJ1-5,.,TRBV19,CASSIGRLNNQPQHF
TRBJ2-7,many,TRBV11-2,CASRPTSGKIYEQYF
TRBJ1-2,many,TRBV2,CASSGGGQVDGYTF
TRBJ2-1,many,TRBV24-1,CATSAGDRAYNEQFF
TRBJ1-5,many,TRBV12-3/TRBV12-4,CASSLGGSSNQPQHF
TRBJ2-3,many,TRBV28,CASSPSMILAASTDTQYF
TRBJ2-1,few,TRBV7-3,CASSFLPTSGRNEQFF
TRBJ2-7,many,TRBV13,CASSLRGDGYEQYF
TRBJ2-1,many,TRBV6-1,CASGAVGTGPWDEQFF
TRBJ1-5,.,TRBV30,CAWSVGQGTYSNQPQHF
TRBJ1-5,many,TRBV20-1,CSALGRGPDQPQHF
TRBJ2-3,few,TRBV7-8,CASSLGGGGPITDTQYF
TRBJ1-1,few,TRBV30,CAWSYSLGAEAFF
TRBJ2-7,many,TRBV28,CASSSPGEGYEQYF
TRBJ2-7,.,TRBV20-1,CSARVAVYEQYF
TRBJ2-5,many,TRBV10-3,CAISEQETQYF
TRBJ2-5,many,TRBV7-2,CASSLGPAGTQYF
TRBJ2-7,many,TRBV20-1,CSASVPPEQYF
TRBJ2-7,few,TRBV5-1,CASSLQGRTYEQYF
TRBJ1-5,few,TRBV6-1,CASAGSSNQPQHF
TRBJ1-5,few,TRBV19,CASRSRGTVYNQPQHF
TRBJ1-2,few,TRBV4-2,CASSQEARDRGYGYTF
TRBJ2-5,many,TRBV6-1,CASRGIGSVEPQYF
TRBJ1-2,many,TRBV7-6,CASSGVQGTDGYTF
TRBJ2-7,once,TRBV7-2,CASSLKGTGFYEQYF
TRBJ1-5,.,TRBV7-9,CASSFEGGGHQPQHF
TRBJ1-1,.,TRBV28,CASSFGRGWRDTKAFF
TRBJ2-1,many,TRBV27,CASSPRGLGNEQFF
TRBJ2-2,.,TRBV20-1,CSAGTSGRGGELFF
TRBJ2-7,few,TRBV4-1,CASSLETGLAGGRDYEQYF
TRBJ2-7,.,TRBV20-1,CSAREVRTSLYEQYF
TRBJ2-7,few,TRBV28,CASFPEGTGPLEQYF
TRBJ2-2,few,TRBV27,CATSNTGELFF
TRBJ2-3,.,TRBV12-3/TRBV12-4,CASREFGADTQYF
TRBJ1-1,many,TRBV2,CASSDLGQLSDMNTEAFF
TRBJ1-5,many,TRBV2,CASSEVWGNQPQHF
TRBJ2-5,.,TRBV20-1,CSARGRVAIQETQYF
TRBJ2-2,.,TRBV10-2,CASSEAGPGELFF
TRBJ2-3,.,TRBV4-3,CASSQESGTSRLDTQYF
TRBJ1-6,many,TRBV2,CASSGYSRSYNSPLHF